The clone carrying this T cell receptor beta chain appeared a single time. What it binds is not known. Trimming took off 5 bases at V and 2 bases at J, with 5 bases between the two ends. Germline V lookup: CDR1 MNHEY, CDR2 SVGAGI. The length of the CDR3 is 12 residues. The data were obtained in a study of OX40 agonist ivuxolimab in advanced cancers. Study-level results: Antigen specificity was not determined for the expanded peripheral T cells. CD4+ and CD8+ T cells in blood underwent clonal expansion by week 6 at 0.1 to 3.0 mg/kg.

Baseline, cycle 4 day 1, and cycle 7 day 1 were the blood sampling points. Profiling relied on immunoSEQ multiplex PCR, and the TCRdb table lists in-frame clones only, not all of them. The sample lists approximately 13,000 clones; 84% were seen once. Sequenced material: CD4+ or CD8+ T cells sorted from blood, taken in a trial of the OX40 agonist ivuxolimab. This sequence was found in an adult with an advanced solid tumor such as melanoma, head and neck, liver or kidney cancer. The J gene is TRBJ2-3, the V gene TRBV6-5, with no clear D. The CDR3 nucleotides read TGTGCCAGCAGTCCCAACACAGATACGCAGTATTTT. Residues: CASSPNTDTQYF.